One and the same sample provided the 9 T cell receptor beta chains below, sequenced in a study of spatial heterogeneity in lung cancer. TCRdb reprocessed the 5' RACE reads via MiXCR and lists one record per CDR3 protein. This sample yields tens of thousands of distinct CDR3 sequences, of which roughly an eighth are seen a single time; about 4.6% belongs to the top ten. Documented time point: sample taken at primary tumor resection. Tumor, nontumor lung or frozen PBMC supplied whole RNA that was sequenced unsorted. Sequencing used PBMCs, obtained at surgery. These receptor sequences come from a male donor with early-stage non-small cell lung cancer.

This chain links TRBV12-3 or TRBV12-4 with TRBJ1-1, with D tentatively TRBD1 (5 bases). Trimming cost V 5 bases and J 1 base, with 17 bases left between them. The CDR3 covers 16 residues. DNA for the CDR3: TGTGCCAGCAGTCCACGACCGCCCACAGGGAACACTGAAGCTTTCTTT. Its protein is CASSPRPPTGNTEAFF.

The V gene is TRBV4-2, the J gene TRBJ2-1; D is perhaps TRBD2 (5 bases). Trimming removed 0 bases from V and 7 bases from J, with 10 bases in between. The CDR3 covers 14 residues. Looked up from germline, CDR1 is LGHNA and CDR2 is YNFKEQ. In nucleotides, the CDR3 is TGTGCCAGCAGCCAAGAGGGAGTCAAGAATGAGCAGTTCTTC. Protein: CASSQEGVKNEQFF.

Only a few counts were recorded for this clonotype. This sequence joins TRBV7-2 and TRBJ1-6; 7 nucleotides match TRBD1. The length of the CDR3 is 18 residues. The V gene end was trimmed by 7 bases and the J gene end by 4 bases; junction bases not matched to a gene: 16. Germline V gene data show CDR1 as SGHTA and CDR2 as FQGNSA. DNA of the CDR3: TGTGCCAGCACCCTCCTCCCTCCCCACAGGGGTTATAATTCACCCCTCCACTTT. Encoded protein: CASTLLPPHRGYNSPLHF.

This chain uses TRBV10-3 with TRBJ2-5; D is uncertain. This CDR3 is built from 14 residues. V was pared by 0 bases and J by 4 bases, with 9 bases between. The V gene's germline CDR1 is ENHRY and CDR2 SYGVKD. CDR3 amino acids: CAISESMSRETQYF. The DNA for the CDR3 is TGTGCCATCAGTGAGTCGATGTCTCGAGAGACCCAGTACTTC.

This clonotype was observed a handful of times. This chain links TRBV5-1 with TRBJ2-5, with TRBD1 matching 9 bases. This CDR3 has 14 amino acids. In germline, CDR1 is SGHRS, CDR2 YFSETQ. J lost 10 bases, V lost 4 bases, and 11 bases had no gene match. In DNA, the CDR3 is TGCGCCAGCAGCAAGACGACAGGGGGAGCGGGCCAGTACTTC. It is translated as CASSKTTGGAGQYF.

V is TRBV5-5 and J is TRBJ2-7, with a possible D match to TRBD2 (6 bases). Trimming shortened V by 4 bases and J by 3 bases, and 23 bases separated the two germline ends. This CDR3 is built from 17 residues. Germline-derived CDR1 and CDR2 are SGHKS and YYEKEE (reference sequence). For the CDR3, the DNA is TGTGCCAGCAGCCCCTATCGGGGGAGCGGAAGAATCTACGAGCAGTACTTC. Translating gives CASSPYRGSGRIYEQYF.

This clonotype was observed a few times. CDR3 loop: CASSRKVDGYEQYF. CDR3 nucleotides: TGTGCCAGCTCACGAAAGGTGGACGGATACGAGCAGTACTTC. The V and J genes are TRBV6-5 and TRBJ2-7; D is undetermined. Germline CDR1 is MNHEY and CDR2 is SVGAGI. The CDR3 length is 14 residues. Trimming removed 8 bases at V and 4 bases at J, with 18 bases between.

This chain links TRBV10-3 with TRBJ2-1; 12 bases align to TRBD2. Per germline, CDR1 ENHRY and CDR2 SYGVKD. V lost 3 bases, J lost 5 bases, and 8 bases stayed unmatched. The CDR3 is made up of 17 amino acids. In DNA, the CDR3 is TGTGCCATCAGTGAAAGGACTAGCGGGGTGTCCCACAATGAGCAGTTCTTC. Encoded protein: CAISERTSGVSHNEQFF.

The V gene is TRBV19, the J gene TRBJ1-1, with TRBD1 identical over 10 bases. Germline CDR1 is LNHDA and CDR2 is SQIVND (reference sequence). The junction had 13 bases not matched to a gene; V was cut back by 5 bases and J by 7 bases. This CDR3 contains 16 residues. The CDR3: CASSPKTGGANGEAFF. Here the CDR3 DNA reads TGTGCCAGTAGTCCGAAGACAGGGGGCGCGAATGGTGAAGCTTTCTTT.